The T cell receptor beta chain under discussion was sequenced for a study of cytomegalovirus exposure and HLA in healthy donors. The PCR contained 60 Vbeta and 13 Jbeta primers. Only in-frame clones appear in the TCRdb table, and some are missing; sequencing was by immunoSEQ multiplex PCR. This sample has tens of thousands of clones, with 60% to 85% found just once. CDR3 length: 16 amino acids. V was cut by 4 bases and J by 2 bases, with 19 bases left in between. CDR1 SGHDT and CDR2 YYEEEE come from the germline V gene. This clone was seen more than once but under ten times. Sequencing used PBMCs. The sequence was collected from a male donor in good health and CMV-seropositive. The V gene is TRBV5-6, the J gene TRBJ2-7, with D possibly matching TRBD1 (6 bases). Here the CDR3 DNA reads TGTGCCAGCAGCCGCCCGCCAGGGGCAGGGACCTACGAGCAGTACTTC. It translates to CASSRPPGAGTYEQYF.